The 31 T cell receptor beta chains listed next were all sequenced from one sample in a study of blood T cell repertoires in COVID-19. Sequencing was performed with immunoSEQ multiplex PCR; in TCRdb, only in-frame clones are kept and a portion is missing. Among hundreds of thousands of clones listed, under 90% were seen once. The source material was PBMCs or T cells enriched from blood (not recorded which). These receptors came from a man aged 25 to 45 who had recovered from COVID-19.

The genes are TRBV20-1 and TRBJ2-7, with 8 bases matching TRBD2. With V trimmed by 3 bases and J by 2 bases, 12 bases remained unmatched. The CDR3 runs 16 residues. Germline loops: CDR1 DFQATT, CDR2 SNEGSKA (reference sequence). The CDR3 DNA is TGCAGTGCTAGTAATTTGGAGCGGGAGAGGACCTACGAGCAGTACTTC. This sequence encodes CSASNLERERTYEQYF.

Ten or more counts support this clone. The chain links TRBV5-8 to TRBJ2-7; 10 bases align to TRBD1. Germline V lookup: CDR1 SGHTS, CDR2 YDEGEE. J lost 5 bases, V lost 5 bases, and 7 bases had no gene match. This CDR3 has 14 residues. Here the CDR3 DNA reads TGTGCCAGCAGTAAGGGACAGGGGATCGACGAGCAGTACTTC. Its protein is CASSKGQGIDEQYF.

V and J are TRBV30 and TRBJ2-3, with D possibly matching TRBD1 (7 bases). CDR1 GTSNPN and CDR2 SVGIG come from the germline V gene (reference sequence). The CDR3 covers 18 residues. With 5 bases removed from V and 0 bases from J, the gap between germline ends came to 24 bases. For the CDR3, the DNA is TGTGCCTGGGGGGGACCGGGGGCAGGGGGAACTAGCACAGATACGCAGTATTTT. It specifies CAWGGPGAGGTSTDTQYF.

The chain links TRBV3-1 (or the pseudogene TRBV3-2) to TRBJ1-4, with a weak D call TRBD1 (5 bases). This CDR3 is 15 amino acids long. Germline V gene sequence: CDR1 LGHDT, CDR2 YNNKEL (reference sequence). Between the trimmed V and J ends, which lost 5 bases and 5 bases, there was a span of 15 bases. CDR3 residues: CASSGGALRNEKLFF. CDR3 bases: TGTGCCAGCAGCGGAGGGGCCTTACGAAATGAAAAACTGTTTTTT.

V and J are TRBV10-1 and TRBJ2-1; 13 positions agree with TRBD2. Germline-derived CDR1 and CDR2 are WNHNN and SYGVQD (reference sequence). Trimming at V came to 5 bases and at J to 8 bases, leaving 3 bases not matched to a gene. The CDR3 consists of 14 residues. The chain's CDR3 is CASSTSGRAHEQFF. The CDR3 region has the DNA TGCGCCAGCAGTACTAGCGGGAGGGCCCATGAGCAGTTCTTC.

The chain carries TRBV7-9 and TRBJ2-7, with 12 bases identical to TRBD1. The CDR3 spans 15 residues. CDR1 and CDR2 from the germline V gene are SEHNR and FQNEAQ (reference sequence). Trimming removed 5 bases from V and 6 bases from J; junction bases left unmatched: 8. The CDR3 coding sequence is TGTGCCAGCAGCCCCCGCGGGGACAGGGGGCTCGAGCAGTACTTC. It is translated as CASSPRGDRGLEQYF.

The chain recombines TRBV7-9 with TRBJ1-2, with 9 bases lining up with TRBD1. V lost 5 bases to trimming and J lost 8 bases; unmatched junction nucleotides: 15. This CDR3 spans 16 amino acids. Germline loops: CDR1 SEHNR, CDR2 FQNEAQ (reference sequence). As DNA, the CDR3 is TGTGCCAGCAGCGGGGACAGGGCTCAACATTATTGGGGCTACACCTTC. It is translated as CASSGDRAQHYWGYTF.

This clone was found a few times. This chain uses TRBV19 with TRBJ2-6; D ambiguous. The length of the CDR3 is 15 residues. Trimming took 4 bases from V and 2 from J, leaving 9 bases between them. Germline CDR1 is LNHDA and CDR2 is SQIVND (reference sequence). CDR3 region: CASSTLSTGANVLTF. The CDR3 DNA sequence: TGTGCCAGTAGTACTCTATCGACTGGGGCCAACGTCCTGACTTTC.

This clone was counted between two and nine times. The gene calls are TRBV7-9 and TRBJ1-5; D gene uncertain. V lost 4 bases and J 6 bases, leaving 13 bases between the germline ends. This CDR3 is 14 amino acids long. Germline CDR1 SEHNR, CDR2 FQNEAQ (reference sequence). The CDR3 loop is CASSSPGVSQPQHF. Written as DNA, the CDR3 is TGTGCCAGCAGCTCCCCCGGGGTGAGTCAGCCCCAGCATTTT.

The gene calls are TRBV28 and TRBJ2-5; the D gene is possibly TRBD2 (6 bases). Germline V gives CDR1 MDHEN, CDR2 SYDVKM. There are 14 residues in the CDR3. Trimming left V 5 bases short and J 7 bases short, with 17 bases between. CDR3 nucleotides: TGTGCCAGCAGTCCGTCCGGGTTGGGGGGGACCCAGTACTTC. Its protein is CASSPSGLGGTQYF.

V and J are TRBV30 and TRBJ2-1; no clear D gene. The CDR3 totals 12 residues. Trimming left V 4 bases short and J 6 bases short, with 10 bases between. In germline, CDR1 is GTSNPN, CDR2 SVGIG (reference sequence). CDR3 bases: TGTGCCTGGATTTCCTTAGTCAATGAGCAGTTCTTC. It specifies CAWISLVNEQFF. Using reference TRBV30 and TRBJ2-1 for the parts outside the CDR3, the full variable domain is SQTIHQWPATLVQPVGSPLSLECTVEGTSNPNLYWYRQAAGRGLQLLFYSVGIGQISSEVPQNLSASRPQDRQFILSSKKLLLSDSGFYLCAWISLVNEQFFGPGTRLTVL.

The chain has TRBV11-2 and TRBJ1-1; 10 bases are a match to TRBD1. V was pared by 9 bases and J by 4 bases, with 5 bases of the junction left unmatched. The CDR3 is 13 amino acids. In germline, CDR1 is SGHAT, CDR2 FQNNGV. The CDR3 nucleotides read TGTGCCAGTGGGTGGACAGGGGGCACTGAAGCTTTCTTT. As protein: CASGWTGGTEAFF.

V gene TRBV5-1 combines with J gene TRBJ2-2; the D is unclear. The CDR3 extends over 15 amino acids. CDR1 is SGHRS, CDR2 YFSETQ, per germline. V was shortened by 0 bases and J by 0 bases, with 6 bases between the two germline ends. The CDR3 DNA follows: TGCGCCAGCAGCTTGGCCCCCACGAACACCGGGGAGCTGTTTTTT. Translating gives CASSLAPTNTGELFF.

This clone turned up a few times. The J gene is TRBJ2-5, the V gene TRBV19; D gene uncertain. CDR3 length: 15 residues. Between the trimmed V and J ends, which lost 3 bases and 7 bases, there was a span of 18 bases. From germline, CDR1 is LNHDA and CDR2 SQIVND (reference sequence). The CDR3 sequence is CASSIGTTGQATQYF. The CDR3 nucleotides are TGTGCCAGTAGTATCGGCACGACCGGCCAGGCGACCCAGTACTTC.

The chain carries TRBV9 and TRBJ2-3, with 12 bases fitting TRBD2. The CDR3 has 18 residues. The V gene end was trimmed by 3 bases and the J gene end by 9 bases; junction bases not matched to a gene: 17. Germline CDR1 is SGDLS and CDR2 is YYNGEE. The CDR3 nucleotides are TGTGCCAGCAGCGCCACTAGCCTAGCGGGAGGGCGGAGGGGAACGCAGTATTTT. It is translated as CASSATSLAGGRRGTQYF.

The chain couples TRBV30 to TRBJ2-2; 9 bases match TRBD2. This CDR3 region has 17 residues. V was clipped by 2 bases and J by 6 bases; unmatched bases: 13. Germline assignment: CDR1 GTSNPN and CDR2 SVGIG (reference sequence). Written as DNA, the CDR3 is TGTGCCTGGAGTCCCATCTGGGCGGGGGGGCGGCCCGGGGAGCTGTTTTTT. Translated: CAWSPIWAGGRPGELFF.

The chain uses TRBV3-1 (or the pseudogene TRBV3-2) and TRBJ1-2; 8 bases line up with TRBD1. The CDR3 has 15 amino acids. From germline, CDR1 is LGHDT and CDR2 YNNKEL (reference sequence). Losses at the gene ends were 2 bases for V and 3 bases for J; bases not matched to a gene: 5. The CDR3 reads CASSQWGQAHYGYTF. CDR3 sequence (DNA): TGTGCCAGCAGCCAATGGGGACAGGCTCACTATGGCTACACCTTC.

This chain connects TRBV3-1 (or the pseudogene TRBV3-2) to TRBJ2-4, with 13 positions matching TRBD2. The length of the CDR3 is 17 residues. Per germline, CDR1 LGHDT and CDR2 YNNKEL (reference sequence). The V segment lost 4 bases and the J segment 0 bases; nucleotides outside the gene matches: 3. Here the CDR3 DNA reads TGTGCCAGCAGCCCCCGACTAGCGGGGGGAGCCAAAAACATTCAGTACTTC. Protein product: CASSPRLAGGAKNIQYF.

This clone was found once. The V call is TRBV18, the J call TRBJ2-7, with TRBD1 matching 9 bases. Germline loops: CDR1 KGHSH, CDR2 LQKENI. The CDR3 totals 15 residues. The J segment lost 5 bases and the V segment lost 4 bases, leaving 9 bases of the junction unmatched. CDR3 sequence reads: CASSLRTGAADEQYF. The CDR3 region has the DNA TGTGCCAGCTCACTTAGGACAGGGGCCGCCGACGAGCAGTACTTC.

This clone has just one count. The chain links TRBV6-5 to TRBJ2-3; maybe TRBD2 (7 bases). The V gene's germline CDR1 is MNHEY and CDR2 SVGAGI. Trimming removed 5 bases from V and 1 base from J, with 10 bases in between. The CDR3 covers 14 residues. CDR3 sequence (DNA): TGTGCCAGCAGTCGGGGGGCCGGCACAGATACGCAGTATTTT. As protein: CASSRGAGTDTQYF.

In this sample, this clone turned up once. In nucleotides, the CDR3 is TGTGCCAGCAGTTTTTGGTCGGGGAACAGCAATCAGCCCCAGCATTTT. This translates into CASSFWSGNSNQPQHF. The chain has TRBV7-8 and TRBJ1-5; D is ambiguous. Germline CDR1 is SGHVS and CDR2 is FQNEAQ. Trimming took off 6 bases at V and 1 base at J, with 16 bases between the two ends. The CDR3 covers 16 residues.

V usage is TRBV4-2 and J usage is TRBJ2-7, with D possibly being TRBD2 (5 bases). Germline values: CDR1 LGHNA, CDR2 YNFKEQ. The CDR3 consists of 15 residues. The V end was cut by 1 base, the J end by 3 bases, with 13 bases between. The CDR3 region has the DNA TGTGCCAGCAGCCAAGTTAATTTCGGGGTCTACGAGCAGTACTTC. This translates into CASSQVNFGVYEQYF.

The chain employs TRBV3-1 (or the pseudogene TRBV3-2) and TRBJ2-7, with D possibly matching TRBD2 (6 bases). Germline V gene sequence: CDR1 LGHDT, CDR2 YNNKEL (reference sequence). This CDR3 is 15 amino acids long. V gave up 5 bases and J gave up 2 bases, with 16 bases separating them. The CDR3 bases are TGTGCCAGCAGCAGGGCGGGGTCTACCACCTACGAGCAGTACTTC. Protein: CASSRAGSTTYEQYF.

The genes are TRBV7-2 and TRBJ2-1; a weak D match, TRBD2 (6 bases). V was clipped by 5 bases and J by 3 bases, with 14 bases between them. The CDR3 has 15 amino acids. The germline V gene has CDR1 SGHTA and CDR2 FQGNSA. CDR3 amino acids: CASSGGTFIYNEQFF. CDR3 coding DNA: TGTGCCAGCAGCGGGGGGACTTTTATCTACAATGAGCAGTTCTTC.

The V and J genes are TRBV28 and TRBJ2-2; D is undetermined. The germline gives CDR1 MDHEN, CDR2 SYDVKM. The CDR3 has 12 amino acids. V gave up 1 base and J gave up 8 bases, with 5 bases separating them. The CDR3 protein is CASSLLQGELFF. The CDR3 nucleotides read TGTGCCAGCAGTTTATTACAAGGGGAGCTGTTTTTT.

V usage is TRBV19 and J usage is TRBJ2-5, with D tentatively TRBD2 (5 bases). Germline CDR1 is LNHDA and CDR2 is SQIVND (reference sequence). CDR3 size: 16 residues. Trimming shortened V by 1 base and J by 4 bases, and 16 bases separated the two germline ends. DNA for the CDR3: TGTGCCAGTAGTATAGGCCACACTAGGTCCGCAGAGACCCAGTACTTC. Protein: CASSIGHTRSAETQYF.

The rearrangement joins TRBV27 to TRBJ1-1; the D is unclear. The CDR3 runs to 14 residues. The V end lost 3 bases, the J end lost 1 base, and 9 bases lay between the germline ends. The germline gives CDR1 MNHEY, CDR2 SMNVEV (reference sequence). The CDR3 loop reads CASSFGQKNTEAFF. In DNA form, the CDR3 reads TGTGCCAGCAGTTTTGGGCAGAAGAACACTGAAGCTTTCTTT.

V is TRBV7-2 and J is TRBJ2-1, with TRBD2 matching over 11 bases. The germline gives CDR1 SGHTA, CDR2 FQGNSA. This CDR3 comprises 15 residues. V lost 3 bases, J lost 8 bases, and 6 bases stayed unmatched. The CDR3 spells CASSFIAGGPDEQFF. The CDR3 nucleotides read TGTGCCAGCAGCTTTATAGCGGGGGGGCCGGATGAGCAGTTCTTC.

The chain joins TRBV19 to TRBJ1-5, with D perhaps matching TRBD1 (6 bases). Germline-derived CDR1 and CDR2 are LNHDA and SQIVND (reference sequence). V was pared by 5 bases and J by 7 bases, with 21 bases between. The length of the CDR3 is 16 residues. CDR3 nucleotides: TGTGCCAGTAGTCCGAGAACGCAGGGAGGGGGGCAGCCCCAGCATTTT. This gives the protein CASSPRTQGGGQPQHF.

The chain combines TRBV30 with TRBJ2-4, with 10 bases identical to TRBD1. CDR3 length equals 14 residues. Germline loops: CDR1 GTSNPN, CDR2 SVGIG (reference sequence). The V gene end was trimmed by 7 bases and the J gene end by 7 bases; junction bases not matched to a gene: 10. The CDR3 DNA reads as TGTGCCTTACATTCGGGACAGGGGTGGAACATTCAGTACTTC. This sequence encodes CALHSGQGWNIQYF.

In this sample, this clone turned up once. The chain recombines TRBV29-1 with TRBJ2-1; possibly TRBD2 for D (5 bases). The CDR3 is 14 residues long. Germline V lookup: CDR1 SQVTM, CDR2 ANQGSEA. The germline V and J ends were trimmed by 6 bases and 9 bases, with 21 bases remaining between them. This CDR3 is CSVASSSGLSEQFF. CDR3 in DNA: TGCAGCGTAGCTTCCTCGTCAGGACTCAGTGAGCAGTTCTTC.